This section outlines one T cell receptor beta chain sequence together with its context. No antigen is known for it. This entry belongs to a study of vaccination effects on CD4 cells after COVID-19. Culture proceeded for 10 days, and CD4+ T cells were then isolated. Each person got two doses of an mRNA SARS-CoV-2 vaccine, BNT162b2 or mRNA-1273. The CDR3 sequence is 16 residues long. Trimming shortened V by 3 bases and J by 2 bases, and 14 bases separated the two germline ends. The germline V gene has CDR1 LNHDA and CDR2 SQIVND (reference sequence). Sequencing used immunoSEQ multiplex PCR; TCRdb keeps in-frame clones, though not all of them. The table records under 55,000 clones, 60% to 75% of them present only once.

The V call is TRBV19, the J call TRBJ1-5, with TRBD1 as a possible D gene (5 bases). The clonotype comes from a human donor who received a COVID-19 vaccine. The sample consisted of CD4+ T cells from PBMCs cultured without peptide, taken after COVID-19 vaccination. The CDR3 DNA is TGTGCCAGTAGTATTCCGGGGCATGATGGCAATCAGCCCCAGCATTTT. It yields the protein CASSIPGHDGNQPQHF.